This section outlines one T cell receptor beta chain sequence together with its context. This clone was observed a handful of times. Its antigen specificity is not known. No base quality values were provided; no much bigger clone lies one nucleotide off. As encoded in the germline V gene, CDR1 is KGHSH while CDR2 is LQKENI. CDR3 length: 15 amino acids, cysteine to phenylalanine. Only CDR3 DNA is held: 45 bases, read in frame from base 1. For this chain, trimming is 0 bases at the V end and 3 bases at the J end, and the number of junction bases without a gene match is 3. In total, more than 500 healthy bone marrow donors made up the cohort. Cohort members were all nominally healthy when sampled, although unrecorded immune exposures were likely present. The donor tested CMV seropositive and was one of the 289 seropositive cohort members. Every donor gave a peripheral blood sample, and the peripheral blood mononuclear cells from that sample were used for TCR beta sequencing. The Qiagen DNeasy Blood Extraction Kit was used to extract genomic DNA from the blood cell samples.

The library relied on the immunoSEQ multiplex PCR assay. For the multiplex PCR, a mixture combining 60 forward primers for TCR Vbeta segments and 13 reverse primers for TCR Jbeta segments was used. The CDR3 region of rearranged TCR beta genes was amplified from genomic DNA with a multiplex PCR assay. The amplified TCR beta libraries were sequenced on the Illumina HiSeq System as 87-base-pair reads. The paper's processing steps were these. Across the 500 to 850 repertoires, a later analysis counted tens of millions of unique TCR beta chains, roughly 11 million of which were shared by at least two donors. Raw reads were error-corrected and collapsed into unique sequences by a nearest-neighbor algorithm in which closely related sequences were merged to remove PCR and sequencing errors. CDR3 sequences were aligned to IMGT reference sequences to assign V, D and J gene segments. For a sequence to be retained, a match of at least six nucleotides was required to both a V gene segment and a J gene segment. A rearrangement counted as productive if the CDR3 had no stop codons and remained in frame with V and J, and every other rearrangement counted as non-productive. Following IMGT convention, CDR3 was defined as the stretch from the second conserved V-encoded cysteine up to the conserved J-encoded phenylalanine. Sequences without an unambiguous match to a single V gene segment were excluded from the earlier analysis of approximately 560 of the donors. An earlier analysis of about 600 of the donors called V segments functional above 56.7% productive rearrangements and segregating when the between-donor standard deviation exceeded 5%. A statistical classification framework was developed to diagnose cytomegalovirus status using the catalog of TCR beta chain sequences. In a later analysis, V and J genes were assigned by comparing TCR nucleotide sequences against IMGT/GENE-DB human TR gene sequences. In a later analysis, CDR3 sequences and most-parsimonious VDJ recombination scenarios were assigned using the TCRdist pipeline. In a later analysis, each TCR beta chain was defined by its CDR3 amino acid sequence together with its V-gene family, and reads without a unique V-gene family were excluded. To address suspected cross-contamination and a sequencing artifact, a later analysis removed around 600 highly shared, low-generation-probability nucleotide sequences. A later analysis calculated a clonal expansion index for each public chain from normalized within-repertoire ranks of inferred template counts. A later analysis computed generation probabilities with a VDJ recombination model fitted to out-of-frame rearrangements, and checked the results against IGoR. In a later analysis, hypergeometric tests were used to score TCR-TCR, TCR-HLA and TCR-CMV co-occurrence, with a repertoire-size bias correction applied to TCR pairs. A later analysis estimated false discovery rates by permuting HLA or CMV assignments 20 times. In a later analysis, co-occurring TCRs were grouped using DBSCAN, with TCRdist sequence similarity added in when clustering inside HLA-allele-positive subsets. Repertoires with fewer than 30,000 or more than 120,000 public chains, plus five repertoires with anomalous nucleotide sharing, were excluded from co-occurrence clustering. In its TCRdb copy, this immuneACCESS table keeps in-frame sequences only and misses some clones. Where compared with another copy, unresolved V genes explain less than half of these, and the others have no known cause. That table furnishes V, J and clone size, whereas the DNA furnished D and trimming. This sample holds roughly 150,000 clones; approximately 76% were observed only once. Clones ranked in the top ten supply roughly 5.2% of the sample.

This specimen comes from a study of cytomegalovirus exposure and HLA in healthy donors (TCRdb year 2017). Regarding the study in general: An earlier analysis of 587 of the donors reported about 260 Gb of sequence data and 117 million unique TCR beta sequences obtained from about 180 million T cells. An early release covering roughly 580 HLA-typed donors comprised approximately 300 gigabases of sequencing data and tens of millions of unique TCR sequences. Among the roughly 400 genotyped donors, around 81% belonged to the genetic ancestry cluster associated with self-reported Caucasian donors. The study aimed to test whether cataloging public T cell receptors could reveal signatures of past pathogen exposure. The T cell repertoires of 550 to 850 subjects were profiled by immunosequencing and related to cytomegalovirus serostatus. In addition to the first cohort of roughly 670 subjects, a separate validation cohort of over 90 different subjects was used. To predict cytomegalovirus infection status, the study brought together high-throughput TCR immunosequencing, statistical association of individual TCRs with disease status, and machine learning. A later analysis re-analyzed previously published TCR beta repertoires from approximately 670 donors and added high-resolution HLA genotyping to study TCR occurrence patterns. Rather than using new phenotypic data, the later analysis identified candidate immune exposures from TCR beta sequences and from how often those sequences occurred across donors. In an earlier analysis of several hundred of the donors, high-throughput TCR beta sequencing was used to judge whether each TCR beta V gene segment behaved as functional or pseudogenic. Donor age, sex, ethnicity and CMV serostatus were compiled together with the repertoire data. In a later genetic analysis, genome-wide SNP genotypes for about three fifths of the 666 donors were used, and that subset was treated as a discovery cohort. Every discovery cohort repertoire had been produced on one sequencing platform. HLA typing covered class I and class II loci at four-digit resolution. The number of typed donors differed by locus: 629-630 for A, B, C, DRB1 and DQB1; approximately 520 for DQA1; 600 to 610 for DPA1; and around 450 for DPB1. Because of strong linkage in the cohort, roughly five DR-DQ haplotypes were treated as single units for association and clustering. Across under 500 genotyped donors of the cohort, an average of approximately 240,000 unique TCR beta nucleotide sequences per donor were sequenced, and roughly 20% of those sequences were non-productive. General findings and caveats noted by the study authors: In a later analysis, HLA-associated TCR beta chains showed more clonal expansion and lower generation probabilities than non-associated chains that were equally common. V-gene and J-gene trimming of TCR beta chains was associated with a missense DCLRE1C variant in a later genetic analysis, and the association was replicated in an independent cohort. According to a later analysis, parvovirus B19, influenza, CMV and Epstein-Barr virus appeared linked to several top co-occurrence clusters. A further reported finding was that TCR beta sequences accurately predicted the HLA-A and HLA-B alleles for most subjects in the first cohort. In a later genetic analysis, fewer N-insertions in productive TCRs were reported among donors in an Asian-associated ancestry cluster than the roughly 700-donor mean. Linkage disequilibrium might explain the correlated functional status among segregating V segments, but an unknown experimental factor could not be ruled out. It was suggested by the authors that the approach could potentially be generalized to other disease states and immunological phenotypes. In the study, around 150 TCR beta chains were listed as associated with cytomegalovirus. Most CMV-associated TCR beta chains appeared to be HLA-restricted in a later analysis, and the HLA associations seemed to be driven largely by CMV exposure. Broadly in line with IMGT annotations, most TCR beta V segments showed up in productive rearrangements about 87% or about 30% of the time in an earlier analysis of 587 of the donors. The sequencing pipeline was judged likely to have produced a cluster of highly shared sequence variants as a technical artifact. Because some donors lacked HLA typing at each locus, the association tests relied only on the typed subset. Because counts were too low, around 17 rarely observed V segments, including chromosome 9 orphons, were left out of the earlier analysis of 500 to 650 of the donors. In vitro tests confirmed that a few of the cytomegalovirus-associated TCR beta chains recognize cytomegalovirus antigens. For the cohort, immune exposure information was limited to CMV serostatus. In a later analysis, 16,951 TCR beta sequences were associated with specific HLA alleles at a false discovery rate of 0.05. Cytomegalovirus status was reported to be diagnosed by the classifier with high specificity and sensitivity in both the original and validation cohorts. Most TCR sequences were observed very rarely across donors, whereas some public TCRs were present in many individuals. Strong co-occurrence of HLA alleles, especially DR and DQ, made assigning TCR associations to individual alleles difficult. The cohort was sequenced for TCR beta chains only, and without alpha or paired-chain data the features that could be detected were limited. Because the 87-base-pair reads could not distinguish some IMGT-functional V segments, including TRBV6-2 and TRBV6-3, those segments were excluded. Roughly uniform sequencing depth across donors was assumed in presence/absence analyses, although this assumption may not hold. A later analysis found that TCR association rates varied across HLA loci, with DRB1 alleles showing the most associated TCRs and HLA-C alleles the fewest.

The receptor's source is a woman younger than 35 in good health and CMV-seropositive. The material sequenced was PBMCs. The rearrangement combines TRBV18 with TRBJ1-2, with TRBD1 identical over 8 junction bases. CDR3 sequence: CASSPPQGADYGYTF. The sequenced DNA: TGTGCCAGCTCACCACCCCAGGGGGCCGACTATGGCTACACCTTC.